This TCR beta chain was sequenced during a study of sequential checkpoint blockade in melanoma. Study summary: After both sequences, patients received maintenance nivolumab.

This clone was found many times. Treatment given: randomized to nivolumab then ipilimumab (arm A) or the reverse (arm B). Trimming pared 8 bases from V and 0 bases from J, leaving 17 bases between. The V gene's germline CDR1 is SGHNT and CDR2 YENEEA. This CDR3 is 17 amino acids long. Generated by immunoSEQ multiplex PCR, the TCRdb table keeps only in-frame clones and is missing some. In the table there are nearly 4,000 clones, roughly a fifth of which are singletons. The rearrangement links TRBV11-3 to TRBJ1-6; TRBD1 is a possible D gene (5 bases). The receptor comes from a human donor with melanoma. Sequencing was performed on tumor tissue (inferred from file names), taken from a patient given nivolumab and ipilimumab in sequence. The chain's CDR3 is CASGMRGWSSYNSPLHF. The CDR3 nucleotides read TGTGCCAGCGGAATGCGGGGGTGGAGCTCCTATAATTCACCCCTCCACTTT.